Listed below are T cell receptor beta chains from one sample, sequenced in a study of T cells after posttransplantation cyclophosphamide. Repertoires were generated with immunoSEQ multiplex PCR, while TCRdb's copy carries only in-frame clones and drops some. There are fewer than 2,000 clones in the sample, none observed a single time. The material sequenced was PBMCs, taken 33 days after allogeneic stem cell transplant with posttransplant cyclophosphamide. Receptor source: a female patient aged 60 to 70 who received an allogeneic stem cell transplant from a related donor and was CMV-positive. The T cells may partly be graft donor cells. Each CDR3 is given with its conserved first and last residue. The D gene is left open where the match is weak. The size field reads once, few, many, or a class for an expanded clone.

size: many; J: TRBJ1-1; V: TRBV9; D: .; CDR3: CASSVGGRVRNTEAFF; DNA: TGTGCCAGCAGCGTAGGGGGCAGAGTAAGGAACACTGAAGCTTTCTTT
size: many; J: TRBJ2-3; V: TRBV7-2; D: TRBD2; CDR3: CASSLVSGGSTDTQYF; DNA: TGTGCCAGCAGCTTAGTTAGCGGGGGGAGCACAGATACGCAGTATTTT
size: medium-sized; J: TRBJ1-1; V: TRBV5-1; D: .; CDR3: CASSPTVVMNTEAFF; DNA: TGCGCCAGCAGCCCGACAGTTGTCATGAACACTGAAGCTTTCTTT
size: medium-sized; J: TRBJ2-7; V: TRBV12-3/TRBV12-4; D: .; CDR3: CASSLHSSSYEQYF; DNA: TGTGCCAGCAGTTTACACAGCAGCTCCTACGAGCAGTACTTC
size: medium-sized; J: TRBJ2-7; V: TRBV2; D: .; CDR3: CASSRGYEQYF; DNA: TGTGCCAGCAGTAGGGGCTATGAGCAGTACTTC
size: many; J: TRBJ2-7; V: TRBV6-5; D: .; CDR3: CASSYQDSYEQYF; DNA: TGTGCCAGCAGTTACCAGGATTCCTACGAGCAGTACTTC
size: many; J: TRBJ2-3; V: TRBV28; D: TRBD1; CDR3: CASSLSRGRLSDTQYF; DNA: TGTGCCAGCAGTTTAAGTAGGGGGCGATTGTCAGATACGCAGTATTTT
size: many; J: TRBJ1-2; V: TRBV6-5; D: .; CDR3: CASTRGGEANYGYTF; DNA: TGTGCCAGCACCCGGGGGGGTGAAGCTAACTATGGCTACACCTTC
size: medium-sized; J: TRBJ2-3; V: TRBV6-6; D: .; CDR3: CASSHGQRRTDTQYF; DNA: TGTGCCAGCAGCCACGGACAGAGGCGGACAGATACGCAGTATTTT
size: many; J: TRBJ2-1; V: TRBV30; D: .; CDR3: CAWSVGQSSYNEQFF; DNA: TGTGCCTGGAGTGTAGGGCAAAGCTCCTACAATGAGCAGTTCTTC
size: few; J: TRBJ2-7; V: TRBV12-3/TRBV12-4; D: TRBD1; CDR3: CASSTGGPPNEQYF; DNA: TGTGCCAGCAGCACAGGGGGCCCACCGAACGAGCAGTACTTC
size: many; J: TRBJ1-2; V: TRBV6-5; D: TRBD1; CDR3: CASRGTVPHVGYTF; DNA: TGTGCCAGCCGCGGGACAGTCCCACATGTAGGCTACACCTTC
size: medium-sized; J: TRBJ1-1; V: TRBV19; D: TRBD1; CDR3: CASSKTGVHSGTEAFF; DNA: TGTGCCAGTAGTAAGACAGGGGTCCACTCAGGCACTGAAGCTTTCTTT
size: many; J: TRBJ2-1; V: TRBV7-2; D: .; CDR3: CASSPQGEQFF; DNA: TGTGCCAGCAGCCCCCAGGGTGAGCAGTTCTTC
size: medium-sized; J: TRBJ2-5; V: TRBV7-9; D: .; CDR3: CASSPPGGLYQETQYF; DNA: TGTGCCAGCAGTCCCCCGGGGGGCCTGTACCAAGAGACCCAGTACTTC
size: many; J: TRBJ2-6; V: TRBV5-6; D: .; CDR3: CASSRQVPSGANVLTF; DNA: TGTGCCAGCAGTCGTCAGGTGCCCTCTGGGGCCAACGTCCTGACTTTC
size: many; J: TRBJ2-3; V: TRBV6-2/TRBV6-3; D: .; CDR3: CASRGLFTDTQYF; DNA: TGTGCCAGCAGAGGACTTTTCACAGATACGCAGTATTTT